This T cell receptor beta chain was retrieved from a study of cytomegalovirus exposure and HLA in healthy donors. Points from the study as a whole: Later analysis identified a missense DCLRE1C variant that was linked to TCR beta V- and J-gene trimming. Later analysis suggested links between common viral pathogens and several top significant clusters. A likely sequencing artifact accounted for one observed cluster of highly shared sequence variants.

Germline-derived CDR1 and CDR2 are WSHSY and SAAADI. Trimming pared 7 bases from V and 1 base from J, leaving 14 bases between. The CDR3 has 14 amino acids. Vbeta (60) and Jbeta (13) primers were used in the PCR. The assay was immunoSEQ multiplex PCR, and TCRdb's table has in-frame clones only and misses some. The data show 100,000 to 150,000 clones, with around 73% seen just once and around 9.9% held by the top ten. On this clone: Its matching antigen is unknown.

Sequencing was done on a sample of PBMCs. The TCR originated in a man under 40 in good health and CMV-seropositive. This chain uses TRBV10-2 with TRBJ2-7, with D maybe TRBD1 (6 bases). CDR3 residues: CASIRTASSYEQYF. As DNA, the CDR3 is TGCGCCAGCATTAGGACAGCGTCGTCCTACGAGCAGTACTTC.